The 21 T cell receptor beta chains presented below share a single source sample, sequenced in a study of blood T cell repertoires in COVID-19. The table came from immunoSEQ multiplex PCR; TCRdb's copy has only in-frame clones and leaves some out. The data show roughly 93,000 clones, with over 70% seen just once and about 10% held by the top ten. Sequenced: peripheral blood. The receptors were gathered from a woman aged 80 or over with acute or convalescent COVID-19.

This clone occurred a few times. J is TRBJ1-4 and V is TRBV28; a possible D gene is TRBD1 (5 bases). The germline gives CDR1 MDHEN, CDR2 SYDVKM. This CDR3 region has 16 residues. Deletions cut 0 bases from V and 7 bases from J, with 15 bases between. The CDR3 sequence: CASSLWGTREGEKLFF. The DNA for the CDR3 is TGTGCCAGCAGTTTATGGGGGACTAGGGAAGGTGAAAAACTGTTTTTT. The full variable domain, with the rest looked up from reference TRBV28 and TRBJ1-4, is DVKVTQSSRYLVKRTGEKVFLECVQDMDHENMFWYRQDPGLGLRLIYFSYDVKMKEKGDIPEGYSVSREKKERFSLILESASTNQTSMYLCASSLWGTREGEKLFFGSGTQLSVL.

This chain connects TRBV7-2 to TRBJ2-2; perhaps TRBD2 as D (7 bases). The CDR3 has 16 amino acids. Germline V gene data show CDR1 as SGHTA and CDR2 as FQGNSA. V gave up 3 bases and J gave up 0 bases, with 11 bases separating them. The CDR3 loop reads CASSFGGGSNTGELFF. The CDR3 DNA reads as TGTGCCAGCAGCTTCGGCGGGGGCTCGAACACCGGGGAGCTGTTTTTT.

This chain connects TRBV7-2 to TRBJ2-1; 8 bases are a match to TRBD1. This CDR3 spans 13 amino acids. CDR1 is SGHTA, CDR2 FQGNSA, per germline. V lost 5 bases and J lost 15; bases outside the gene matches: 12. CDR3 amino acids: CASSRVQGAQGFF. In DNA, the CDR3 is TGTGCCAGCAGCAGAGTGCAGGGGGCGCAGGGGTTCTTC. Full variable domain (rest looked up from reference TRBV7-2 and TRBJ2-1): GAGVSQSPSNKVTEKGKDVELRCDPISGHTALYWYRQSLGQGLEFLIYFQGNSAPDKSGLPSDRFSAERTGGSVSTLTIQRTQQEDSAVYLCASSRVQGAQGFFGPGTRLTVL.

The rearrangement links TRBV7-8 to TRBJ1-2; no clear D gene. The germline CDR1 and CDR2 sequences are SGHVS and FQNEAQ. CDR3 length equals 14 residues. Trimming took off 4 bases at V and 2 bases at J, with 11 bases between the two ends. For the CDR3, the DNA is TGTGCCAGCAGCTCGCAGGCACCGAACTATGGCTACACCTTC. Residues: CASSSQAPNYGYTF.

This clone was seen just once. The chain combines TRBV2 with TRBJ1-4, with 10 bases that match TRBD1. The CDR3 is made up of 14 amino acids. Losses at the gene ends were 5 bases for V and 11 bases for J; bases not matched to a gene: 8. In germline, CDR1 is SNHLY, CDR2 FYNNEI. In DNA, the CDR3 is TGTGCCAGCAGTTCCGGGACAGGGGCAGGGAAACTGTTTTTT. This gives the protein CASSSGTGAGKLFF.

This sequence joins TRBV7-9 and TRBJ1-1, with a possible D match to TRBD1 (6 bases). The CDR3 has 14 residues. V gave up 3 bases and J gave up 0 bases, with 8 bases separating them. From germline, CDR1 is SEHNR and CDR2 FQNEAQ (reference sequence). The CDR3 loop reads CASSFTGLNTEAFF. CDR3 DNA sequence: TGTGCCAGCAGCTTCACAGGGTTGAACACTGAAGCTTTCTTT. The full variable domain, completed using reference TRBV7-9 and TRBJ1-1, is DTGVSQNPRHKITKRGQNVTFRCDPISEHNRLYWYRQTLGQGPEFLTYFQNEAQLEKSRLLSDRFSAERPKGSFSTLEIQRTEQGDSAMYLCASSFTGLNTEAFFGQGTRLTVV.

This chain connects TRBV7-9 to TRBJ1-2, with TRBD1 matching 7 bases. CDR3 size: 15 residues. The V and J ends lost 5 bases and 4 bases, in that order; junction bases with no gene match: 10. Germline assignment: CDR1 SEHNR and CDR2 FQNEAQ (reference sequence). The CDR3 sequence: CASSPWGRGIYGYTF. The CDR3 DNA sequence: TGTGCCAGCAGCCCCTGGGGCAGGGGGATCTATGGCTACACCTTC.

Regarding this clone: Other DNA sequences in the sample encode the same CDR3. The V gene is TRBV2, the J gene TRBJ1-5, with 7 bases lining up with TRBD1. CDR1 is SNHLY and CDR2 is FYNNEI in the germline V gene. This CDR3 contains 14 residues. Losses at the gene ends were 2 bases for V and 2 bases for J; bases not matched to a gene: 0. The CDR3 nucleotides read TGTGCCAGCAGTGAACAGGGGGGCAATCAGCCCCAGCATTTT. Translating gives CASSEQGGNQPQHF.

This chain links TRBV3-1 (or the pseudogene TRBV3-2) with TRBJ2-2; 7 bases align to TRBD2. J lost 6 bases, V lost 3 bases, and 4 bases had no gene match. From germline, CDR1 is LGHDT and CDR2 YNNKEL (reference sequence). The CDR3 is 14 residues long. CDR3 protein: CASSHVLASGELFF. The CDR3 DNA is TGTGCCAGCAGCCACGTACTAGCGTCCGGGGAGCTGTTTTTT.

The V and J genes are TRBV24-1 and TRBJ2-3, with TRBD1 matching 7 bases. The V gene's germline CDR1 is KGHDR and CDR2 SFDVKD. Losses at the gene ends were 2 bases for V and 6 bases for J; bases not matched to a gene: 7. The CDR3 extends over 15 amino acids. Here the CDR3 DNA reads TGTGCCACCAGTGATTCCAGGACAGGTCCGGATACGCAGTATTTT. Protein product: CATSDSRTGPDTQYF.

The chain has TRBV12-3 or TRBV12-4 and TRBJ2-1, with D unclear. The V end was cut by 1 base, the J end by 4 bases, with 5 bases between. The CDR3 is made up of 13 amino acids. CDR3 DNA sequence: TGTGCCAGCAGTTTAGACCGGTACAATGAGCAGTTCTTC. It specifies CASSLDRYNEQFF.

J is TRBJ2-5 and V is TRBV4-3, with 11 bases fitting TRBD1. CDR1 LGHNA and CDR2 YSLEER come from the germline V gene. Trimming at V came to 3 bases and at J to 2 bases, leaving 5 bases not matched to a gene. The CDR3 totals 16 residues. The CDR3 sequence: CASSHGQGAIQETQYF. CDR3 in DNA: TGCGCCAGCAGCCACGGACAGGGGGCGATTCAAGAGACCCAGTACTTC.

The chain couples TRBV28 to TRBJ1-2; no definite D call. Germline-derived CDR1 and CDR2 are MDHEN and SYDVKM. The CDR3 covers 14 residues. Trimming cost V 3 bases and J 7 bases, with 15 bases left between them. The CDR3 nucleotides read TGTGCCAGCAGTTTGCGGGCAGGAGGTCTTGGCTACACCTTC. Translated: CASSLRAGGLGYTF.

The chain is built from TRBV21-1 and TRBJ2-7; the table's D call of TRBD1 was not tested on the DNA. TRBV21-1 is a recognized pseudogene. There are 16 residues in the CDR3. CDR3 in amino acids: CASSKARTGRTYEQYV. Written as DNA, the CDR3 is TGTGCCAGCAGCAAAGCGCGGACAGGGAGGACCTACGAGCAGTACGTC.

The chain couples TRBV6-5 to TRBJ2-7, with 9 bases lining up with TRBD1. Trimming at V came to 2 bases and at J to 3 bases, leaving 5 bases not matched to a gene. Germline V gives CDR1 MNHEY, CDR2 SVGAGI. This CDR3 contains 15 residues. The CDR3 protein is CASSYVRDRDYEQYF. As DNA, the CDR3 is TGTGCCAGCAGTTACGTGCGGGACAGGGACTACGAGCAGTACTTC.

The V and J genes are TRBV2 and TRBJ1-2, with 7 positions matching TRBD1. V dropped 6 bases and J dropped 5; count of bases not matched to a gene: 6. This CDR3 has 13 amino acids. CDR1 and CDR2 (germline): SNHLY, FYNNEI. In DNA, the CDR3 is TGTGCCAGCAGGGCCGGGACAGAGTATGGCTACACCTTC. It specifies CASRAGTEYGYTF.

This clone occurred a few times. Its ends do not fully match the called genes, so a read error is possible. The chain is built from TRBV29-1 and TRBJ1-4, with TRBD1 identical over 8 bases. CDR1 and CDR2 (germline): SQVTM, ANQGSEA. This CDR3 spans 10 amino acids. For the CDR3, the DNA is TGCAGCCCAAACAGGGGGACCGTCACCTTT. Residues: CSPNRGTVTF.

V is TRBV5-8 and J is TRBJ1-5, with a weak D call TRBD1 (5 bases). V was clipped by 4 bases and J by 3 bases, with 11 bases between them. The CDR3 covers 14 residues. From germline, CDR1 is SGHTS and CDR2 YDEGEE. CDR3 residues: CASSRQLNNQPQHF. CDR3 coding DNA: TGTGCCAGCAGCCGACAGTTGAACAATCAGCCCCAGCATTTT.

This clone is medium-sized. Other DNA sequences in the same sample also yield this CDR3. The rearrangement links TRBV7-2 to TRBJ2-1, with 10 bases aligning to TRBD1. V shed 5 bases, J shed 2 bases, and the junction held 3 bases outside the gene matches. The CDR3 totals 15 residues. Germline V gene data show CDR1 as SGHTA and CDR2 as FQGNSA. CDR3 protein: CASSPDRGPYNEQFF. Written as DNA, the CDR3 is TGTGCCAGCAGCCCTGACAGGGGGCCCTACAATGAGCAGTTCTTC.

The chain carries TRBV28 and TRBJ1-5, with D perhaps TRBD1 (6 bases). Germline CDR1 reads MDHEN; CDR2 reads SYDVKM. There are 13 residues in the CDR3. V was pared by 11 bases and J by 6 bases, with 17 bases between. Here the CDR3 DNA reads TGTGCCTCGGGGGGGATCAGGGGTCAGCCCCAGCATTTT. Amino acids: CASGGIRGQPQHF.

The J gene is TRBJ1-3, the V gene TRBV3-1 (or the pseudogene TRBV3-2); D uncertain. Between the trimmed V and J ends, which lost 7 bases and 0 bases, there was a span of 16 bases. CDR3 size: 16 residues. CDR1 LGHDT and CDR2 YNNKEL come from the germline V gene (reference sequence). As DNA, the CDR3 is TGTGCCAGCACCCTCGGTACAAGGAGCTCTGGAAACACCATATATTTT. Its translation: CASTLGTRSSGNTIYF.